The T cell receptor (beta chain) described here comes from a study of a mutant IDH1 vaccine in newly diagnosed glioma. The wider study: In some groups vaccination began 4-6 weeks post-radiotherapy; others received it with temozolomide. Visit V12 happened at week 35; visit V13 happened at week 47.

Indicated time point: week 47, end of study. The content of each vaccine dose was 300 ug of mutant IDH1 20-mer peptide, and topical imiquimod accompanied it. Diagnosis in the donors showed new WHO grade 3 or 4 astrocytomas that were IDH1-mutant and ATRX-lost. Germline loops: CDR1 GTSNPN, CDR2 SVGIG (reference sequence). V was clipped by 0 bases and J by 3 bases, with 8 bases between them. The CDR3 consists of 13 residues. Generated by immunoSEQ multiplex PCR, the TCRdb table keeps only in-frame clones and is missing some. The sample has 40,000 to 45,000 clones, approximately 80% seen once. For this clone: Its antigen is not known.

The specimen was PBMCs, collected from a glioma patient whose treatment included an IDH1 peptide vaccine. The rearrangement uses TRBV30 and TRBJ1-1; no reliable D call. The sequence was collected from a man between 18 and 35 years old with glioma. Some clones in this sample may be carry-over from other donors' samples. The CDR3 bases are TGTGCCTGGAGTGTAACCGGGGACACTGAAGCTTTCTTT. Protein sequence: CAWSVTGDTEAFF.